The T cell receptor beta chain described here comes from a study of molecular identifiers for immune sequencing clone quantification. Study in general: Naive CD8 cell RNA, from about 20,000 or 100,000 cells, was split five ways in replicates, with four sequenced. General study results and limits: In naive cells, under 1% of molecules belonged to clones above 20 RNA copies, against over 97% in effector cells. Barcode collisions between identical TCR molecules could shrink estimates of highly expanded clone sizes.

CDR3 length: 13 residues. Looked up from germline, CDR1 is SNHLY and CDR2 is FYNNEI. Trimming took 0 bases from V and 4 from J, leaving 6 bases between them. TCRdb independently ran MiXCR on the PCR reads; one entry per CDR3 protein. The sample contains approximately 680,000 distinct CDR3 sequences, around 25% of which appear only once. Turning to this clonotype: Its target is not known.

J is TRBJ1-2 and V is TRBV2; D is unresolved. The receptor was isolated from a human donor in good health. Some libraries in this study had Jurkat cell RNA spiked in. The sequenced sample was naive CD8+ T cells from blood, with Jurkat cell RNA spiked in. Subset in this sample: FACS-sorted CD8+CD4-CCR7+CD45RA+ naive T cells. The CDR3 loop is CASSEALGYGYTF. For the CDR3, the DNA is TGTGCCAGCAGTGAAGCTTTGGGCTATGGCTACACCTTC.